Listed below are T cell receptor beta chains from one sample, sequenced in a study of blood T cell repertoires in COVID-19. Clones were sequenced by immunoSEQ multiplex PCR, and TCRdb holds only the in-frame ones, with some missing. The table records approximately 300,000 clones, roughly nine tenths of them present only once. Sequenced input: PBMCs or T cells enriched from blood (not recorded which). The receptors come from a man aged 60 to 69 who had recovered from COVID-19. The CDR3 runs from the conserved cysteine through the conserved F or W. A D gene is named only where the DNA matches it firmly. Size is omitted from some rows. Given values are once, few, many or a class for expanded clones.

d_gene: TRBD2
j_gene: TRBJ2-5
v_gene: TRBV7-9
abundance: few
CDR3nt: TGTGCCAGCAGCAGGGAAGCAGGGGCTAGCGGGAGGGGAGAGACCCAGTACTTC
CDR3aa: CASSREAGASGRGETQYF

d_gene: TRBD1
j_gene: TRBJ2-7
v_gene: TRBV10-3
abundance: NA
CDR3nt: TGTGCCATCAGTGAGCGTGGACAGGGCCGGCACGAGCAGTACTTC
CDR3aa: CAISERGQGRHEQYF

d_gene: NA
j_gene: TRBJ1-2
v_gene: TRBV20-1
abundance: NA
CDR3nt: TGCAGTGCCAGCCCCCGGGGAGGCTACACCTTC
CDR3aa: CSASPRGGYTF

d_gene: NA
j_gene: TRBJ2-7
v_gene: TRBV27
abundance: NA
CDR3nt: TGTGCCAGCAGTTTATCGGGGGATATAGGGACATTTCGCTCCTACGAGCAGTACTTC
CDR3aa: CASSLSGDIGTFRSYEQYF

d_gene: TRBD2
j_gene: TRBJ2-1
v_gene: TRBV28
abundance: NA
CDR3nt: TGTGCCAGCAGTTTCCCATTAGCGGGATCGAATTGGAATGAGCAGTTCTTC
CDR3aa: CASSFPLAGSNWNEQFF

d_gene: TRBD1
j_gene: TRBJ1-1
v_gene: TRBV23-1
abundance: NA
CDR3nt: TGCGCCAGCAGTCAATCGAGAGGGACAGGGTATCCGATGGGGACTGAAGCTTTCTTT
CDR3aa: CASSQSRGTGYPMGTEAFF

d_gene: NA
j_gene: TRBJ2-6
v_gene: TRBV19
abundance: NA
CDR3nt: TGTGCCAGTAGTATGGTTGCAGGGGCTGGGGCCAACGTCCTGACTTTC
CDR3aa: CASSMVAGAGANVLTF

d_gene: TRBD2
j_gene: TRBJ2-1
v_gene: TRBV28
abundance: NA
CDR3nt: TGTGCCAGCAGTTCCCCCGTTAGCGGGGCCTACAATGAGCAGTTCTTC
CDR3aa: CASSSPVSGAYNEQFF

d_gene: NA
j_gene: TRBJ1-4
v_gene: TRBV12-3/TRBV12-4
abundance: NA
CDR3nt: TGTGCCAGCAGCCGTGGGAGTGAAAAACTGTTTTTT
CDR3aa: CASSRGSEKLFF

d_gene: TRBD1
j_gene: TRBJ2-2
v_gene: TRBV5-1
abundance: NA
CDR3nt: TGCGCCAGCAGCCAGACAGGGTTCACCGGGGAGCTGTTTTTT
CDR3aa: CASSQTGFTGELFF

d_gene: NA
j_gene: TRBJ1-2
v_gene: TRBV5-1
abundance: NA
CDR3nt: TGCGCCAGCAGCTTCGAGACGGGGGTCCCTCGGGTCTTC
CDR3aa: CASSFETGVPRVF

d_gene: TRBD1
j_gene: TRBJ2-7
v_gene: TRBV4-1
abundance: NA
CDR3nt: TGCGCCAGCAGCCAAGATCTCCGGACAGGGGACAGGAACGAGCAGTACTTC
CDR3aa: CASSQDLRTGDRNEQYF

d_gene: TRBD1
j_gene: TRBJ2-2
v_gene: TRBV7-6
abundance: NA
CDR3nt: TGTGCCAGCAGCTTAAGTAGTGGACAGGGGATGCGGGAGCTGTTTTTT
CDR3aa: CASSLSSGQGMRELFF

d_gene: TRBD1
j_gene: TRBJ2-3
v_gene: TRBV9
abundance: NA
CDR3nt: TGTGCCAGCGGAGTTAGGACAGGGGGCGTTTATGATACGCAGTATTTT
CDR3aa: CASGVRTGGVYDTQYF

d_gene: NA
j_gene: TRBJ2-2
v_gene: TRBV19
abundance: NA
CDR3nt: TGTGCCAGTAGTATTTCAGGTCGGGACGGGGAGCTGTTTTTT
CDR3aa: CASSISGRDGELFF

d_gene: NA
j_gene: TRBJ1-5
v_gene: TRBV11-3
abundance: NA
CDR3nt: TGTGCCAGCAGCCCAGGACTAACGACGAGAGGGTGCAATCAGCCCCAGCATTTT
CDR3aa: CASSPGLTTRGCNQPQHF

d_gene: NA
j_gene: TRBJ1-1
v_gene: TRBV6-5
abundance: NA
CDR3nt: TGTGCCAGCAGTTACTCGAAAGGGGTCACTGAAGCTTTCTTT
CDR3aa: CASSYSKGVTEAFF

d_gene: TRBD1
j_gene: TRBJ1-5
v_gene: TRBV10-1
abundance: NA
CDR3nt: TGCGCCAGCAAAAAGGACAGGGGGCGAGAGCCCCAGCATTTT
CDR3aa: CASKKDRGREPQHF

d_gene: TRBD2
j_gene: TRBJ2-2
v_gene: TRBV5-8
abundance: NA
CDR3nt: TGTGCCAGCAGCTTGACGGGGCTAGCGGGAGGCGGCGGGGAGCTGTTTTTT
CDR3aa: CASSLTGLAGGGGELFF

d_gene: NA
j_gene: TRBJ2-2
v_gene: TRBV11-2
abundance: NA
CDR3nt: TGTGCCAGCAGCTTCAACCAGGGATCCGGGGAGCTGTTTTTT
CDR3aa: CASSFNQGSGELFF

d_gene: TRBD1
j_gene: TRBJ2-5
v_gene: TRBV18
abundance: NA
CDR3nt: TGTGCCAGCTCACCAACCGGGACAGGGGTGGCAGAGACCCAGTACTTC
CDR3aa: CASSPTGTGVAETQYF

d_gene: TRBD1
j_gene: TRBJ2-7
v_gene: TRBV7-2
abundance: NA
CDR3nt: TGTGCCAGCAGCTCCGACAGGGGTGGCGAGCAGTACTTC
CDR3aa: CASSSDRGGEQYF

d_gene: NA
j_gene: TRBJ1-4
v_gene: TRBV6-5
abundance: NA
CDR3nt: TGTGCCAGCAGCAAACGCCCGGGAGCTGATGAAAAACTGTTTTTT
CDR3aa: CASSKRPGADEKLFF

d_gene: NA
j_gene: TRBJ2-1
v_gene: TRBV5-1
abundance: NA
CDR3nt: TGCGCCAGCAGCTTGTCCCAGTCAACCTACAATGAGCAGTTCTTC
CDR3aa: CASSLSQSTYNEQFF

d_gene: TRBD1
j_gene: TRBJ2-7
v_gene: TRBV6-5
abundance: NA
CDR3nt: TGTGCCAGCAGTAAGGGACAGTTATCCTACGAGCAGTACTTC
CDR3aa: CASSKGQLSYEQYF

d_gene: TRBD2
j_gene: TRBJ2-7
v_gene: TRBV4-2
abundance: NA
CDR3nt: TGTGCCAGCAGCCAAGATTTGGTACTAGCGGGAGGTTACGAGCAGTACTTC
CDR3aa: CASSQDLVLAGGYEQYF

d_gene: NA
j_gene: TRBJ2-7
v_gene: TRBV5-4
abundance: NA
CDR3nt: TGTGCCAGCAGCTTGCTCCCCTACGAGCAGTACTTC
CDR3aa: CASSLLPYEQYF

d_gene: NA
j_gene: TRBJ1-3
v_gene: TRBV25-1
abundance: NA
CDR3nt: TGTGCCAGCAGGAACGAACAGGGCTCTGGAAACACCATATATTTT
CDR3aa: CASRNEQGSGNTIYF

d_gene: NA
j_gene: TRBJ1-2
v_gene: TRBV19
abundance: NA
CDR3nt: TGTGCCAGTAGTATCCCTGACAGCTCTAACTATGGCTACACCTTC
CDR3aa: CASSIPDSSNYGYTF

d_gene: NA
j_gene: TRBJ1-5
v_gene: TRBV28
abundance: NA
CDR3nt: TGTGCCACAGGGCTGATCAATCAGCCCCAGCATTTT
CDR3aa: CATGLINQPQHF

d_gene: NA
j_gene: TRBJ2-5
v_gene: TRBV5-1
abundance: NA
CDR3nt: TGCGCCAGCAGGGACTTCGGGGAGACCCAGTACTTC
CDR3aa: CASRDFGETQYF

d_gene: TRBD1
j_gene: TRBJ1-1
v_gene: TRBV7-2
abundance: few
CDR3nt: TGTGCCAGCAGCTTAGTTGGACAGGGGAACACTGAAGCTTTCTTT
CDR3aa: CASSLVGQGNTEAFF

d_gene: NA
j_gene: TRBJ2-7
v_gene: TRBV6-6
abundance: NA
CDR3nt: TGTGCCAGCACCGATAACAGGCGTACCTCCTACGAGCAGTACTTC
CDR3aa: CASTDNRRTSYEQYF

d_gene: NA
j_gene: TRBJ2-3
v_gene: TRBV10-1
abundance: NA
CDR3nt: TGCGCCAGCACCCCCGGGATAGCGCAGAGCACAGATACGCAGTATTTT
CDR3aa: CASTPGIAQSTDTQYF

d_gene: TRBD1
j_gene: TRBJ2-1
v_gene: TRBV5-4
abundance: NA
CDR3nt: TGTGCCAGCAGACCCGACAGGGTTGTTGAGCAGTTCTTC
CDR3aa: CASRPDRVVEQFF

d_gene: TRBD1
j_gene: TRBJ2-7
v_gene: TRBV4-3
abundance: NA
CDR3nt: TGCGCCAGCAGCCAGGACAGGGGTAGCTACGAGCAGTACTTC
CDR3aa: CASSQDRGSYEQYF

d_gene: NA
j_gene: TRBJ2-7
v_gene: TRBV9
abundance: NA
CDR3nt: TGTGCCAGCAGCGTAGGTAGCGCCAGCTCCTACGAGCAGTACTTC
CDR3aa: CASSVGSASSYEQYF

d_gene: NA
j_gene: TRBJ1-3
v_gene: TRBV5-1
abundance: NA
CDR3nt: TGCGCCAGCAGCCTGGGGAGCATGGAGGACACCATATATTTT
CDR3aa: CASSLGSMEDTIYF

d_gene: TRBD1
j_gene: TRBJ1-5
v_gene: TRBV6-5
abundance: NA
CDR3nt: TGTGCCAGCAGATCGGGACAGTCCAATCAGCCCCAGCATTTT
CDR3aa: CASRSGQSNQPQHF